A selection of T cell receptor beta chains follows, all from one sample in a study of blood T cell repertoires in COVID-19. Repertoires were generated with immunoSEQ multiplex PCR, while TCRdb's copy carries only in-frame clones and drops some. The sample includes some 360,000 clones, roughly 90% of them seen just once. Sequenced: peripheral blood. These receptors were taken from a woman aged 60-70 years with COVID-19, enrolled during active disease. Each CDR3 is given with its conserved first and last residue. Each record gives: J gene, D gene, V gene, clone size, CDR3 DNA, CDR3 protein. A D gene is named only where the DNA matches it firmly. The size of a clone is reported for some rows only, either as once, few or many, or as a class for expanded clones.

TRBJ2-6 NA TRBV19 NA TGTGCCAGTAGTATAGTAGGGGGCTCTGGGGCCAACGTCCTGACTTTC CASSIVGGSGANVLTF
TRBJ2-3 NA TRBV5-1 NA TGCGCCAGCAGCTTTGGCCAGGCTCCAGATACGCAGTATTTT CASSFGQAPDTQYF
TRBJ2-1 NA TRBV29-1 NA TGCAGCGTTCTAACGTGGTATCAGGACAATGAGCAGTTCTTC CSVLTWYQDNEQFF
TRBJ1-1 NA TRBV7-2 NA TGTGCCAGCAGCTTAGGACATAGGAACACTGAAGCTTTCTTT CASSLGHRNTEAFF
TRBJ2-7 NA TRBV9 NA TGTGCCAGCAGCGTCGCTGCTGGACACTCCTACGAGCAGTACTTC CASSVAAGHSYEQYF
TRBJ2-1 NA TRBV19 NA TGTGCCAGTAGTAGGCGGGGAGTAAATGAGCAGTTCTTC CASSRRGVNEQFF
TRBJ1-2 NA TRBV5-1 NA TGCGCCAGCAGCTTGGAGAGCGGCGGCTATGGCTACACCTTC CASSLESGGYGYTF
TRBJ1-4 TRBD1 TRBV18 once TGTGCCAGCTCTCCGACAGGGGTGAAACTGTTTTTT CASSPTGVKLFF
TRBJ1-3 NA TRBV28 few TGTGCCAGCAGGGGGTGGGAGGCTCGGTTTGGAAACACCATATATTTT CASRGWEARFGNTIYF
TRBJ1-6 NA TRBV9 NA TGTGCCAGCAGCGTAATTGACAGAGATAATTCACCCCTCCACTTT CASSVIDRDNSPLHF
TRBJ1-1 TRBD1 TRBV9 NA TGTGCCAGCAGCCCAATCCCGGGACAGGGAAAAACTGAAGCTTTCTTT CASSPIPGQGKTEAFF
TRBJ2-1 NA TRBV5-1 NA TGCGCCAGCAGCTTCGGGAGCGGTCTAGGCAATGAGCAGTTCTTC CASSFGSGLGNEQFF
TRBJ1-6 NA TRBV19 NA TGTGCCAGTAGTATCGACATATCCGCTTATAATTCACCCCTCCACTTT CASSIDISAYNSPLHF
TRBJ2-7 NA TRBV6-5 NA TGTGCCAGCAGTATCGAAACAGGGTACTACGAGCAGTACTTC CASSIETGYYEQYF
TRBJ2-2 TRBD2 TRBV6-6 NA TGTGCCAGCAGTTACTCGGGCAGAAGCGGGGGCGAGCTGTTTTTT CASSYSGRSGGELFF
TRBJ1-3 NA TRBV5-1 once TGCGCCAGCAGCGCGACAGGTCGGGGGGTCTCTGGAAACACCATATATTTT CASSATGRGVSGNTIYF
TRBJ1-1 NA TRBV6-5 NA TGTGCCACCGGCTCGGGGGGAGGTACTGAAGCTTTCTTT CATGSGGGTEAFF
TRBJ1-5 NA TRBV3-1/TRBV3-2 few TGTGCCAGCAGCCAAGACAGTTATCAGCCCCAGCATTTT CASSQDSYQPQHF
TRBJ2-1 NA TRBV5-1 NA TGCGCCAGCAGCTTGAGCCCCCGAGATAACAATGAGCAGTTCTTC CASSLSPRDNNEQFF
TRBJ1-4 TRBD1 TRBV2 NA TGTGCCAGCAGTTCCGACGGGACAGTATCTGAAAAACTGTTTTTT CASSSDGTVSEKLFF
TRBJ2-7 TRBD2 TRBV5-1 NA TGCGCCAGCAGCTTGGTTAGCGCTAGCGGGGTGCAGGAGCAGTACTTC CASSLVSASGVQEQYF
TRBJ1-6 NA TRBV19 NA TGTGCCAGTAGTATGGGCAGCTTATATAATTCACCCCTCCACTTT CASSMGSLYNSPLHF
TRBJ1-6 TRBD1 TRBV18 NA TGTGCCAGCTCACCCCTCCCACCCAGGACAGGGAGCTCCTATAATTCACCCCTCCACTTT CASSPLPPRTGSSYNSPLHF
TRBJ2-3 TRBD1 TRBV18 NA TGTGCCAGCTCACCGACAGGGGGCCGGACAGATACGCAGTATTTT CASSPTGGRTDTQYF
TRBJ1-2 TRBD1 TRBV12-3/TRBV12-4 NA TGTGCCAGCAGTGGGGACAGTGGGCGCTACACCTTC CASSGDSGRYTF
TRBJ1-1 NA TRBV29-1 few TGCAGCGTTGAGGTGACAGTGAACACTGAAGCTTTCTTT CSVEVTVNTEAFF
TRBJ1-5 NA TRBV5-1 NA TGCGCCAGCAACTCCGGTTGGGAGGGCCCCCAGCATTTT CASNSGWEGPQHF
TRBJ1-3 NA TRBV2 NA TGTGCCAGCACGGTCTCTGGAAACACCATATATTTT CASTVSGNTIYF
TRBJ1-2 TRBD1 TRBV19 NA TGTGCCAGCGATAACAGGGGGCCAAACTATGGCTACACCTTC CASDNRGPNYGYTF
TRBJ1-1 TRBD1 TRBV5-5 NA TGTGCCAGCAGCTTTAGGACAGGGACCATGAACACTGAAGCTTTCTTT CASSFRTGTMNTEAFF
TRBJ1-2 NA TRBV30 few TGTGCCTGGAGTGTACACGAGGGTATCGGCTACACCTTC CAWSVHEGIGYTF
TRBJ2-3 NA TRBV5-1 NA TGCGCCAGCAGCTTGGCTGGGACTAGCACAGATACGCAGTATTTT CASSLAGTSTDTQYF
TRBJ2-7 NA TRBV14 NA TGTGCCAGCAGCCGGGACACGGTATCCTACGAGCAGTACTTC CASSRDTVSYEQYF
TRBJ2-6 NA TRBV25-1 NA TGTGCCAGCAGTGCCTTTAGTGGCTCTGGGGCCAACGTCCTGACTTTC CASSAFSGSGANVLTF
TRBJ1-1 NA TRBV7-8 once TGTGCCAGCAGCTTAGGAGGGATGAACACTGAAGCTTTCTTT CASSLGGMNTEAFF
TRBJ2-5 NA TRBV9 NA TGTGCCAGCAGCCCTCAGCGGTTGTTGGGGACCCAGTACTTC CASSPQRLLGTQYF
TRBJ2-2 NA TRBV5-1 NA TGCGCCAGCAGCTTGGGGCAGGGTACCGGGGAGCTGTTTTTT CASSLGQGTGELFF
TRBJ1-6 NA TRBV19 once TGTGCCAGTAAAGAATATGACAGATCCAATTCACCCCTCCACTTT CASKEYDRSNSPLHF
TRBJ2-7 NA TRBV19 NA TGTGCCAGTAGCCGAGCGTGGCAGGGAATTGACGAGCAGTACTTC CASSRAWQGIDEQYF
TRBJ1-5 TRBD1 TRBV27 NA TGTGCCAGCAGTCCCTTGGGGACAGTCAATCAGCCCCAGCATTTT CASSPLGTVNQPQHF
TRBJ2-2 NA TRBV2 NA TGTGCCAGCAGTGGACAGGAGATCACCGGGGAGCTGTTTTTT CASSGQEITGELFF
TRBJ2-7 NA TRBV5-1 NA TGCGCCAGCAGCTTGGCAACAGGGAGCTCCTACGAGCAGTACTTC CASSLATGSSYEQYF
TRBJ2-4 TRBD1 TRBV3-1/TRBV3-2 NA TGTGCCAGCAGCCAAGAGACAGGGATGAACATTCAGTACTTC CASSQETGMNIQYF
TRBJ2-5 TRBD2 TRBV7-2 NA TGTGCCAGCAGCCTTTGGACTAGCGGGGAGACCCAGTACTTC CASSLWTSGETQYF
TRBJ2-3 NA TRBV3-1/TRBV3-2 NA TGTGCCAGCAGTCGGGACTTAGGAGCAACTCGGGATACGCAGTATTTT CASSRDLGATRDTQYF
TRBJ1-3 NA TRBV7-7 NA TGTGCTAGCAGCCTTGACGACCTTAGGAGGGAGAGCGAGTTCTCTGGAAACACCATATATTTT CASSLDDLRRESEFSGNTIYF
TRBJ1-6 NA TRBV7-9 NA TGTGCCAGCAGCTCCGCAGGGTGGAAAGGTAATTCACCCCTCCACTTT CASSSAGWKGNSPLHF
TRBJ2-5 NA TRBV5-5 NA TGTGCCAGCAGCTTGGTTGGTAGCCCCGGTTGGCAAGAGACCCAGTACTTC CASSLVGSPGWQETQYF
TRBJ1-6 NA TRBV2 NA TGTGCCAGCAGTCCGGGACTAAGGACGGTCTCACCCCTCCACTTT CASSPGLRTVSPLHF
TRBJ2-7 TRBD2 TRBV18 NA TGTGCCAGCTCACCAAACAGCGGGGGGGCCGGCGAGCAGTACTTC CASSPNSGGAGEQYF
TRBJ2-3 NA TRBV5-4 NA TGTGCCAGCAGCCGAGGGGTAGGGGGAAGCACAGATACGCAGTATTTT CASSRGVGGSTDTQYF
TRBJ2-7 TRBD2 TRBV7-3 NA TGTGCCAGCAGCTTGCGGGGGGACCGGGTGGTCCACGAGCAGTACTTC CASSLRGDRVVHEQYF
TRBJ2-1 NA TRBV13 NA TGTGCCAGCAGCCCTGATATCACGGGGGGCCAGAATGAGCAGTTCTTC CASSPDITGGQNEQFF